These T cell receptor beta chains were read from a single sample in a study of control samples from healthy donors and cancer patients. Using immunoSEQ multiplex PCR, the repertoire was profiled, and TCRdb retains in-frame clones only, with some absent. The sample shows 150,000 to 200,000 clones, 90% of them seen only once. Specimen: blood. The receptors stem from a woman aged 45-60 years in good health. CDR3s include the opening cysteine and the closing phenylalanine or tryptophan. The order of the fields is V gene, J gene, D gene, clone size, CDR3 DNA, CDR3 protein. D genes are given only for firm matches. The size field is filled for only some rows; it gives once, few, many or a size class.

TRBV6-2/TRBV6-3,TRBJ2-3,TRBD1,.,TGTGCCAGCAGTGGGTCAGGGGGCCGGACAGATACGCAGTATTTT,CASSGSGGRTDTQYF
TRBV30,TRBJ1-6,.,.,TGTGCCTGGAGTGTCTGGGGGAATTCACCCCTCCACTTT,CAWSVWGNSPLHF
TRBV24-1,TRBJ2-3,.,.,TGTGCCACCAGTGATTTAGGGTCCATAGGGGATACGCAGTATTTT,CATSDLGSIGDTQYF
TRBV7-2,TRBJ2-1,TRBD2,.,TGTGCCAGCAGCTTAGGCCTAGCGGTCAATGAGCAGTTCTTC,CASSLGLAVNEQFF
TRBV27,TRBJ1-5,TRBD1,.,TGTGCCAGCAGTTCAACAGGGGTAAGCAATCAGCCCCAGCATTTT,CASSSTGVSNQPQHF
TRBV28,TRBJ1-3,.,.,TGTGCCAGCACTACGGGGGGCTTAAGCTCTGGAAACACCATATATTTT,CASTTGGLSSGNTIYF
TRBV7-3,TRBJ2-1,TRBD2,once,TGTGCCAGCAGCTTAAGCGGGAGGGATGAGCAGTTCTTC,CASSLSGRDEQFF
TRBV19,TRBJ2-7,TRBD1,.,TGTGCCAGTAGCCGGGACAGGTTATCCTACGAGCAGTACTTC,CASSRDRLSYEQYF
TRBV12-3/TRBV12-4,TRBJ1-1,.,.,TGTGCCAGCAGTTTCAAGGTGAACACTGAAGCTTTCTTT,CASSFKVNTEAFF
TRBV11-2,TRBJ2-3,.,.,TGTGCCAGCAGCTTGGCCCTGACGGTGGGTACGCAGTATTTT,CASSLALTVGTQYF